Given below is one T cell receptor beta chain in context. Its specificity is unknown. This clone may be a read error of a much larger clone one base away. These data come from a study of T-cell reconstitution after alpha-beta-depleted transplantation in children. General study results and limits: A year post-transplant, T-cell counts and diversity derived mostly from newly produced T cells. Elevated TCRbeta diversity at day 60 was traced, in some patients, to surviving recipient T cells and thymic progenitors.

Preparation of the TCRbeta library used unique molecular identifiers. TCRdb ran MiXCR on the PCR reads and lists one entry per CDR3 protein. The data show around 700,000 distinct CDR3 sequences, with about 12% seen just once and around 0.8% held by the top ten. The CDR3 totals 14 residues. Germline V gives CDR1 DFQATT, CDR2 SNEGSKA (reference sequence). Deletions cut 3 bases from V and 0 bases from J, with 12 bases between. The material sequenced was PBMCs, taken before TCRalphabeta/CD19-depleted stem cell transplant. The clonotype comes from a girl aged 2 to 10 with congenital amegakaryocytic thrombocytopenia, due to receive a stem cell transplant. The chain recombines TRBV20-1 with TRBJ2-7; no firm D call. As DNA, the CDR3 is TGCAGTGCTAGCCTCTGGAGTTTCTCCTACGAGCAGTACTTC. As protein: CSASLWSFSYEQYF.